This T cell receptor beta chain was identified in a study of T cell clusters in autoimmune cytopenias. Overall study: TRB sequencing had a median 51,575 reads and approximately 2,200 distinct clonotypes per sample.

TRB rearrangements were amplified by touch-down multiplex PCR with mixed TRB-A/B primers. From the multiplex PCR reads, TCRdb lists one entry per CDR3 protein and no DNA. The listing contains 5,000 to 6,500 distinct CDR3 sequences. The CDR3 contains 12 residues. TRB was amplified from roughly 250 ng of peripheral blood genomic DNA per sample. The sample taken for sequencing was peripheral blood. This receptor was taken from a human donor with an autoimmune cytopenia or autoimmune hepatitis (not recorded which). The chain recombines TRBV21-1 with TRBJ2-7; TCRdb's D call of TRBD1 is untestable without DNA. TRBV21-1 is classified as a pseudogene. CDR3: CATNREVGEQYF.